This T cell receptor (beta chain) was identified in a study of early T cells in non-severe SARS-CoV-2 infection. This clonotype was seen repeatedly, ten times or more. Its antigen is not known. Study-level results: Matching with VDJdb favored anti-spike CD8 responses (missing private and CD4 specificities).

One entry per CDR3 protein results from TCRdb running MiXCR on the 5' RACE reads. This table has some 25,000 distinct CDR3 sequences, 5% to 5.5% appearing once. V lost 1 base, J lost 6 bases, and 7 bases lay in between. This CDR3 region has 12 residues. Germline V CDR1 and CDR2: DFQATT, SNEGSKA (reference sequence). The chain couples TRBV20-1 to TRBJ2-1; D is perhaps TRBD1 (5 bases). This sequence was found in an adult who was a healthcare worker with PCR-confirmed SARS-CoV-2 infection or an uninfected control (not recorded which). The sample was whole blood. CDR3 sequence reads: CSARGGANEQFF. CDR3 coding DNA: TGCAGTGCTAGAGGTGGGGCCAATGAGCAGTTCTTC.